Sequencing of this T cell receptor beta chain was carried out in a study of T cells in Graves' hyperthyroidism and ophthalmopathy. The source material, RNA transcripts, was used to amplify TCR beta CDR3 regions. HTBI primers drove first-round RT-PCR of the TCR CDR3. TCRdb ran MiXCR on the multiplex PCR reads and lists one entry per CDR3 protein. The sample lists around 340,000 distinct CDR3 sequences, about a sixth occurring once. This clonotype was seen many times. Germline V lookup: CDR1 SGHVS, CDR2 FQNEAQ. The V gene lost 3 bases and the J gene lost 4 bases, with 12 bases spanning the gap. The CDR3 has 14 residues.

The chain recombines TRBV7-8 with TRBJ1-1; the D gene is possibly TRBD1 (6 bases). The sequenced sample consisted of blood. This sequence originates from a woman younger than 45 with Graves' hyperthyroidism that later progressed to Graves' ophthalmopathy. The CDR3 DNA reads TGTGCCAGCAGCTTCGGACAGCCGGCCACTGAAGCTTTCTTT. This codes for CASSFGQPATEAFF.